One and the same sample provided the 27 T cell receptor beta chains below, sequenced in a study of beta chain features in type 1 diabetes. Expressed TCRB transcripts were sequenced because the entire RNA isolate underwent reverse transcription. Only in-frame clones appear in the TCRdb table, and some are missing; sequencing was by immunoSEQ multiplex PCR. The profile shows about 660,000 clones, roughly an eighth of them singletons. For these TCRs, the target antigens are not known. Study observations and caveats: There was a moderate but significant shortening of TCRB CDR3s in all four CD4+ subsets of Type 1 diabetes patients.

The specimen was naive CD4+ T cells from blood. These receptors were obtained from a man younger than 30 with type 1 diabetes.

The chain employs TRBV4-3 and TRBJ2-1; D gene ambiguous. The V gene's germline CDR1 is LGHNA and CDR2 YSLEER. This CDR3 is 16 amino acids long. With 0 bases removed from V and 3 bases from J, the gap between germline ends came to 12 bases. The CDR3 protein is CASSQERPLSYNEQFF. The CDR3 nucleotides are TGCGCCAGCAGCCAAGAGCGGCCTCTAAGCTACAATGAGCAGTTCTTC.

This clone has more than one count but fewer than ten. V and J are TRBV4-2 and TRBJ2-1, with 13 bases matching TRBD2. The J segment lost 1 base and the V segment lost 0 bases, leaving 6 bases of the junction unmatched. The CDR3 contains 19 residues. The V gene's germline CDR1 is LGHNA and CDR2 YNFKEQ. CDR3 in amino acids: CASSQEKWTSGSSYNEQFF. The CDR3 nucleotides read TGTGCCAGCAGCCAAGAGAAATGGACTAGCGGGAGTTCCTACAATGAGCAGTTCTTC.

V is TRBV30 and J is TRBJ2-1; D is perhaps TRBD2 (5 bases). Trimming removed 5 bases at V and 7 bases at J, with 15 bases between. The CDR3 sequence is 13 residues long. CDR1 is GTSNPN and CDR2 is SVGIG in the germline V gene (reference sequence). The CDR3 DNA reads TGTGCCTGGCGGAGAGCCTCGGGGAATGAGCAGTTCTTC. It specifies CAWRRASGNEQFF.

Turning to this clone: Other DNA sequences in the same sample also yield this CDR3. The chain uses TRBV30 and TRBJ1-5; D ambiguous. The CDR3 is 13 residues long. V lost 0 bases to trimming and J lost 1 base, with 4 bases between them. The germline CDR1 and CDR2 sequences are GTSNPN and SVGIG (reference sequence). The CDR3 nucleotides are TGTGCCTGGAGTGTAAAGAGCAATCAGCCCCAGCATTTT. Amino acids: CAWSVKSNQPQHF.

CDR3 sequence reads: CASARPDTEAFF. The CDR3 DNA reads TGCGCCAGCGCCCGACCAGACACTGAAGCTTTCTTT. The J gene is TRBJ1-1, the V gene TRBV5-1; D is uncertain. Germline CDR1 and CDR2: SGHRS and YFSETQ. The CDR3 is made up of 12 amino acids. Trimming left V 7 bases short and J 3 bases short, with 10 bases between.

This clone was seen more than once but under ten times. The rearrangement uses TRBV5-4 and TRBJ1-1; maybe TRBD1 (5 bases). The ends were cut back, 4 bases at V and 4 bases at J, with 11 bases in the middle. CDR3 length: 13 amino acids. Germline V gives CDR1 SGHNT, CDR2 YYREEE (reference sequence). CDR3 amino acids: CASSAGTGTEAFF. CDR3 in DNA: TGTGCCAGCAGCGCCGGGACTGGCACTGAAGCTTTCTTT.

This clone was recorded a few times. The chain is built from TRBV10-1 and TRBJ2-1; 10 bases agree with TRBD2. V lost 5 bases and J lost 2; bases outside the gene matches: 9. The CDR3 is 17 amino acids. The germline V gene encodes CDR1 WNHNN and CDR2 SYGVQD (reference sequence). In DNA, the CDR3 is TGCGCCAGCAGTAAGAGGCTAGCGGGAGTAACCTACAATGAGCAGTTCTTC. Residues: CASSKRLAGVTYNEQFF.

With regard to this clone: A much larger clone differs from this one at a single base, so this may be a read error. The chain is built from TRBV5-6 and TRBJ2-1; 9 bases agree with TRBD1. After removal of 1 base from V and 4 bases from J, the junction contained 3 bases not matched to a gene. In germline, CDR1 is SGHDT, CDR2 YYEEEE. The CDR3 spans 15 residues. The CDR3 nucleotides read TGTGCCAGCAGCTTGACAGGGGGCTTTTACAATGAGCAGTTCTTC. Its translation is CASSLTGGFYNEQFF. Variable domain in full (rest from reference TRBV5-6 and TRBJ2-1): DAGVTQSPTHLIKTRGQQVTLRCSPKSGHDTVSWYQQALGQGPQFIFQYYEEEERQRGNFPDRFSGHQFPNYSSELNVNALLLGDSALYLCASSLTGGFYNEQFFGPGTRLTVL.

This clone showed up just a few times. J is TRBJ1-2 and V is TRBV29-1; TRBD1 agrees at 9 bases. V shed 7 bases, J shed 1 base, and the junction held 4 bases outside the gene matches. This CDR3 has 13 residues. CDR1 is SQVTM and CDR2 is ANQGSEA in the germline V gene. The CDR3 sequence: CSAPDRGNYGYTF. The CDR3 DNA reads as TGCAGCGCACCGGACAGGGGTAACTATGGCTACACCTTC.

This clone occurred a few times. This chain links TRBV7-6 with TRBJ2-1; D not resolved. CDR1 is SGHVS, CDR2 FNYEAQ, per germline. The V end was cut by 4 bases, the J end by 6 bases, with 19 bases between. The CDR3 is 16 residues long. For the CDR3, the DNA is TGTGCCAGCAGCTCCTCCCAGTCCTTAATTCTCAATGAGCAGTTCTTC. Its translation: CASSSSQSLILNEQFF.

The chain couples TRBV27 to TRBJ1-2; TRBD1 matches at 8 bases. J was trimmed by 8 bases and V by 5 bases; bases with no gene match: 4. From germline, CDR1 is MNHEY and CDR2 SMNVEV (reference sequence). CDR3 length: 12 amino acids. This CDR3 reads CASSPRQGGYTF. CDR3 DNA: TGTGCCAGCAGTCCCCGACAGGGGGGCTACACCTTC.

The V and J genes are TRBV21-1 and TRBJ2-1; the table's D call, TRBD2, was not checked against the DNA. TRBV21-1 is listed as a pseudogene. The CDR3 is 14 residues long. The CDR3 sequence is CASSKGDCRREQFF. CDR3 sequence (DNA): TGTGCCAGCAGCAAAGGGGACTGCCGCCGAGAGCAGTTCTTC.

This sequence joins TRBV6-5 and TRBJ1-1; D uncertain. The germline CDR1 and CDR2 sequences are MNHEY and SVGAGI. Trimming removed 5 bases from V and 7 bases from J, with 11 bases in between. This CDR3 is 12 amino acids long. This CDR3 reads CASSTPVGEAFF. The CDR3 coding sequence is TGTGCCAGCAGTACCCCCGTAGGTGAAGCTTTCTTT.

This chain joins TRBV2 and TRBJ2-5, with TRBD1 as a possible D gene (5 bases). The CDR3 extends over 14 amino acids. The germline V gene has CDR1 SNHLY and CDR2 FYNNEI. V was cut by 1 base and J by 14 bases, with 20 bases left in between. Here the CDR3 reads CASSEGGSHRLIYF. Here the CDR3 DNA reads TGTGCCAGCAGTGAAGGGGGCAGCCACAGACTGATTTACTTC.

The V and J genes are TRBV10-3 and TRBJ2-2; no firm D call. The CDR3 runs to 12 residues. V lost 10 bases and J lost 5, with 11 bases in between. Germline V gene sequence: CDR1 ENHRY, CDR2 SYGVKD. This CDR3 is CANPNYTGELFF. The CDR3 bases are TGTGCCAACCCGAACTATACCGGGGAGCTGTTTTTT.

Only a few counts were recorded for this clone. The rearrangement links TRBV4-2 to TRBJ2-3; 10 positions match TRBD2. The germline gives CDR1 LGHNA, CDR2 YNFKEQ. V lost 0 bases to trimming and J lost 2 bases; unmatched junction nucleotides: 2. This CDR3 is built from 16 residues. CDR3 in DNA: TGTGCCAGCAGCCAAGATCTAGCGGGAGTCACAGATACGCAGTATTTT. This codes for CASSQDLAGVTDTQYF.

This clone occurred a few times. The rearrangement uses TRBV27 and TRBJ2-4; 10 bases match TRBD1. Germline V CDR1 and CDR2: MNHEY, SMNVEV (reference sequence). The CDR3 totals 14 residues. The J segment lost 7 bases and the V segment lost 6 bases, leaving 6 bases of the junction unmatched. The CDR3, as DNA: TGTGCCAGCAGGGGACAGGGGATGCGGAACATTCAGTACTTC. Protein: CASRGQGMRNIQYF.

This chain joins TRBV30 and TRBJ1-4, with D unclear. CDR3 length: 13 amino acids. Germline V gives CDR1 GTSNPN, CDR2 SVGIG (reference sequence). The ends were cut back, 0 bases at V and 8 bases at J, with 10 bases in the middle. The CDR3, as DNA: TGTGCCTGGAGTGTACGCTCGGGGGAAAAACTGTTTTTT. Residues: CAWSVRSGEKLFF.

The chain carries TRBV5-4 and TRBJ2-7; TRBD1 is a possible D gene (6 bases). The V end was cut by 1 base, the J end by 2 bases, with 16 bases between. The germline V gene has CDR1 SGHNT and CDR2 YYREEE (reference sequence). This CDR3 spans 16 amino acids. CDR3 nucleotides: TGTGCCAGCAGCTTGCTTGGGACACCCACCACCTACGAGCAGTACTTC. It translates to CASSLLGTPTTYEQYF. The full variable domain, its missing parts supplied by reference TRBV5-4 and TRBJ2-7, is ETGVTQSPTHLIKTRGQQVTLRCSSQSGHNTVSWYQQALGQGPQFIFQYYREEENGRGNFPPRFSGLQFPNYSSELNVNALELDDSALYLCASSLLGTPTTYEQYFGPGTRLTVT.

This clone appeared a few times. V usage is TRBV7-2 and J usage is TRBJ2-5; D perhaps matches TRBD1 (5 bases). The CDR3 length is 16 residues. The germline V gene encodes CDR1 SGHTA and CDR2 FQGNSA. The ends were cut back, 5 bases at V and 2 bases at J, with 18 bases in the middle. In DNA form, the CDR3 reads TGTGCCAGCAGCCACCGGACACTCCTTACTCAAGAGACCCAGTACTTC. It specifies CASSHRTLLTQETQYF.

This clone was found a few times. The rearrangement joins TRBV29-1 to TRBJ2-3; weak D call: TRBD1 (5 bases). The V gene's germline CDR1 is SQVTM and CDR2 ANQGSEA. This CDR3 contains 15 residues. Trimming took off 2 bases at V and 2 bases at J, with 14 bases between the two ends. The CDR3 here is CSVERNRNPTDTQYF. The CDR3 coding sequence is TGCAGCGTTGAACGGAACAGGAACCCCACAGATACGCAGTATTTT.

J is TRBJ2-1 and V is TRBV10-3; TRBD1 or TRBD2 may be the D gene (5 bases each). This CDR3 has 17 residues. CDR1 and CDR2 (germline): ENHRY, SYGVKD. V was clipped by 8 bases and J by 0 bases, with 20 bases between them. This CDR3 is CAILRLGGWGSYNEQFF. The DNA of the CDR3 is TGTGCCATCCTAAGGCTTGGGGGATGGGGCTCCTACAATGAGCAGTTCTTC.

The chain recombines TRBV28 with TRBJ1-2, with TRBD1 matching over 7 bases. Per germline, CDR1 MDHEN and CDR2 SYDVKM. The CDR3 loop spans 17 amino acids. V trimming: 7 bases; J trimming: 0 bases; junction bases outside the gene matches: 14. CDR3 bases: TGTGCCAGCACTTTTCCCCGGACAGGACAAGCTAACTATGGCTACACCTTC. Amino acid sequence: CASTFPRTGQANYGYTF.

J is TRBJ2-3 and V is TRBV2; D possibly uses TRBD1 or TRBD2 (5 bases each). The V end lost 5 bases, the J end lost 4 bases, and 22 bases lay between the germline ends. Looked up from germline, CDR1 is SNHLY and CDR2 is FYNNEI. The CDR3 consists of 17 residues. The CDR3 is CASSTTNWDVSSDTQYF. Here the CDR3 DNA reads TGTGCCAGCAGTACTACGAATTGGGACGTATCGTCAGATACGCAGTATTTT.

CDR3 DNA: TGTGCCAGCAGCTTGGGAAAGACTAGCGGGGGCACAGATACGCAGTATTTT. Translating it yields CASSLGKTSGGTDTQYF. V gene TRBV11-2 combines with J gene TRBJ2-3; 11 bases match TRBD2. V was pared by 3 bases and J by 1 base, with 6 bases of the junction left unmatched. The CDR3 sequence is 17 residues long. CDR1 is SGHAT, CDR2 FQNNGV, per germline.

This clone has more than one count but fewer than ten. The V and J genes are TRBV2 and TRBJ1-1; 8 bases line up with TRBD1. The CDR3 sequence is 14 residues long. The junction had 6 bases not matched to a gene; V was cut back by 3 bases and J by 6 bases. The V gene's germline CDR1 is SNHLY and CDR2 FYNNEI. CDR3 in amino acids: CASSDGQGGPEAFF. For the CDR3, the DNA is TGTGCCAGCAGTGATGGACAGGGCGGACCTGAAGCTTTCTTT.

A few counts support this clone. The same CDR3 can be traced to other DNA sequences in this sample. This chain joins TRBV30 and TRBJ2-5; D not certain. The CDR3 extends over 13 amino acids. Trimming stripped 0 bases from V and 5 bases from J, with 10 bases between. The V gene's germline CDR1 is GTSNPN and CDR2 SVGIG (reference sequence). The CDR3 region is CAWSVSGSETQYF. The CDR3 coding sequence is TGTGCCTGGAGTGTGTCAGGCAGTGAGACCCAGTACTTC.